The clone carrying this T cell receptor beta chain is labeled large based on frequency. What it recognizes is unknown. TCRdb reprocessed the 10x single-cell sequencing reads; each CDR3 protein has one entry and no DNA is given. This sample lists around 200 distinct CDR3 sequences; its ten largest clones have roughly 49%. Germline CDR1 SQVTM, CDR2 ANQGSEA. This CDR3 is 13 amino acids long. The sample originates from a study of CD8 T cells in cerebrospinal fluid in Alzheimer's disease. Study overall: Two single-cell methods, plate-based nested PCR and droplet-based sequencing, assessed CSF clonal expansion. Findings of the study overall: Versus healthy subjects, Alzheimer's patients more often had clones of at least 3%. The largest CSF clone was proportionally bigger in mild cognitive impairment or Alzheimer's disease than controls.

The sequenced material came from cerebrospinal fluid. The chain joins TRBV29-1 to TRBJ1-2. The receptor was derived from a human donor in good health. CDR3 sequence: CSVRQTLNYGYTF.